This T cell receptor (beta chain) was profiled in a study of T cell clonotyping in hematopoietic cell transplantation. Findings and caveats of the study: No sorting was done, leaving CD4 and CD8 contributions mixed. At the given depth, recipient repertoires were over 97% de novo clonotypes. Graft donor and pretransplant recipient Inverse Simpson Index values predicted broader posttransplant TCR diversity.

Germline loops: CDR1 MGHRA, CDR2 YSYEKL. The CDR3 has 15 amino acids. Trimming pared 0 bases from V and 4 bases from J, leaving 10 bases between. The assay was immunoSEQ multiplex PCR, and TCRdb's table has in-frame clones only and misses some. The table includes about 7,200 clones, around 96% detected once. This clone has a handful of counts. Its antigen is currently unknown. The receptor was isolated from a male patient aged 40-50 years who had an allogeneic stem cell transplant from a related donor, so the T cells may come from the graft donor. Some clones in this sample may be carry-over from other donors' samples. Sequencing was performed on PBMCs, taken 30 days after allogeneic stem cell transplant. The genes are TRBV4-1 and TRBJ1-5; D gene unclear. The CDR3 spells CASSQDGFSNQPQHF. The CDR3 DNA reads TGCGCCAGCAGCCAAGATGGTTTCAGTAATCAGCCCCAGCATTTT.